The 27 T cell receptor beta chains given below trace back to one sample, sequenced in a study of radiotherapy plus CTLA-4 blockade in lung cancer. Clones were read by immunoSEQ multiplex PCR, and TCRdb kept only the in-frame ones, dropping some. The table includes tens of thousands of clones, less than 80% detected once. The sample consisted of peripheral blood, taken from a patient treated with radiotherapy plus ipilimumab. The receptors come from a human donor with non-small cell lung cancer who had a complete response to radiotherapy plus ipilimumab.

The chain recombines TRBV6-5 with TRBJ2-1, with 10 bases lining up with TRBD2. This CDR3 is 15 amino acids long. With 6 bases clipped from V and 3 bases from J, the junction kept 5 bases outside the gene matches. The germline V gene has CDR1 MNHEY and CDR2 SVGAGI. The CDR3 DNA is TGTGCCAGCAGATCCGGACTAGCGGTCTACAATGAGCAGTTCTTC. As protein: CASRSGLAVYNEQFF.

This chain connects TRBV5-5 to TRBJ2-6; D tentatively fits TRBD1 or TRBD2 (5 bases each). CDR1 is SGHKS, CDR2 YYEKEE, per germline (reference sequence). The CDR3 length is 18 residues. With 2 bases removed from V and 0 bases from J, the gap between germline ends came to 15 bases. In DNA, the CDR3 is TGTGCCAGCAGCTTAATCTCAGGGACGGGCTCTGGGGCCAACGTCCTGACTTTC. Residues: CASSLISGTGSGANVLTF.

The CDR3 loop reads CASSVDRGSNQPQHF. CDR3 sequence (DNA): TGTGCCAGTAGTGTCGACAGGGGAAGCAATCAGCCCCAGCATTTT. The chain has TRBV19 and TRBJ1-5; 8 bases fit TRBD1. Trimming removed 5 bases from V and 1 base from J; junction bases left unmatched: 4. The CDR3 has 15 residues. Per the germline V gene, CDR1 is LNHDA and CDR2 is SQIVND (reference sequence).

This chain joins TRBV19 and TRBJ1-5, with 7 bases fitting TRBD1. V lost 3 bases, J lost 2 bases, and 10 bases stayed unmatched. CDR1 and CDR2 (germline): LNHDA, SQIVND (reference sequence). This CDR3 has 17 amino acids. In DNA form, the CDR3 reads TGTGCCAGTAGTATTCCCCAGGGGGTTTATGGCAATCAGCCCCAGCATTTT. Amino acid sequence: CASSIPQGVYGNQPQHF.

This chain uses TRBV19 with TRBJ1-1; perhaps TRBD1 as D (6 bases). Trimming removed 6 bases from V and 3 bases from J, with 8 bases in between. CDR1 LNHDA and CDR2 SQIVND come from the germline V gene (reference sequence). CDR3 length: 12 amino acids. The CDR3 region has the DNA TGTGCCAGTAGAACAGGGCACACTGAAGCTTTCTTT. This codes for CASRTGHTEAFF.

The V call is TRBV4-1, the J call TRBJ1-1; 10 bases agree with TRBD1. There are 20 residues in the CDR3. The junction had 17 bases not matched to a gene; V was cut back by 0 bases and J by 4 bases. Germline V lookup: CDR1 MGHRA, CDR2 YSYEKL. The CDR3 nucleotides read TGCGCCAGCAGCCAAGATGAGGGACAGGGGAGATTAGGGGCGAGCACTGAAGCTTTCTTT. This sequence encodes CASSQDEGQGRLGASTEAFF.

The genes are TRBV9 and TRBJ2-1, with 9 nucleotides matching TRBD2. The CDR3 is made up of 16 amino acids. The V segment lost 0 bases and the J segment 1 base; nucleotides outside the gene matches: 2. The germline V gene encodes CDR1 SGDLS and CDR2 YYNGEE. The DNA of the CDR3 is TGTGCCAGCAGCGTAGTCCTAGCGGGATCCTACAATGAGCAGTTCTTC. Protein: CASSVVLAGSYNEQFF. The full variable domain, in which reference TRBV9 and TRBJ2-1 provide the parts outside the CDR3, is DSGVTQTPKHLITATGQRVTLRCSPRSGDLSVYWYQQSLDQGLQFLIQYYNGEERAKGNILERFSAQQFPDLHSELNLSSLELGDSALYFCASSVVLAGSYNEQFFGPGTRLTVL.

Written as DNA, the CDR3 is TGTGCCAGCAGCTTGCTTTCTCGCTGGCTAGCCTCGAAAAACATTCAGTACTTC. Protein sequence: CASSLLSRWLASKNIQYF. The rearrangement uses TRBV5-8 and TRBJ2-4; possible D gene TRBD2, 5 bases. CDR3 size: 18 residues. Germline CDR1 is SGHTS and CDR2 is YDEGEE. Trimming removed 1 base at V and 4 bases at J, with 21 bases between.

The chain carries TRBV29-1 and TRBJ1-1; a possible D gene is TRBD1 (5 bases). Germline CDR1 and CDR2: SQVTM and ANQGSEA. Trimming took off 4 bases at V and 6 bases at J, with 12 bases between the two ends. The CDR3 loop spans 12 amino acids. The CDR3: CSVARARAEAFF. DNA for the CDR3: TGCAGCGTTGCCCGAGCCAGGGCTGAAGCTTTCTTT.

This chain links TRBV5-1 with TRBJ1-5, with 9 bases lining up with TRBD1. CDR1 is SGHRS, CDR2 YFSETQ, per germline. With V trimmed by 2 bases and J by 4 bases, 4 bases remained unmatched. The CDR3 sequence is 15 residues long. In nucleotides, the CDR3 is TGCGCCAGCAGCTTAGGGACAGGGCGAAATCAGCCCCAGCATTTT. Protein sequence: CASSLGTGRNQPQHF.

The chain is built from TRBV30 and TRBJ2-2; D possibly corresponds to TRBD2 (5 bases). In germline, CDR1 is GTSNPN, CDR2 SVGIG (reference sequence). V was pared by 7 bases and J by 4 bases, with 13 bases between. The CDR3 loop spans 13 amino acids. The CDR3 sequence is CAFRGSGTGELFF. The DNA of the CDR3 is TGTGCCTTTCGAGGGTCCGGCACCGGGGAGCTGTTTTTT.

The chain is built from TRBV5-1 and TRBJ2-5; no reliable D call. Germline lookup yields CDR1 SGHRS and CDR2 YFSETQ. The germline V and J ends were trimmed by 4 bases and 5 bases, with 15 bases remaining between them. This CDR3 has 14 residues. CDR3 in amino acids: CASSTRQTTETQYF. The DNA of the CDR3 is TGCGCCAGCAGCACTCGGCAGACGACTGAGACCCAGTACTTC.

V gene TRBV5-8 combines with J gene TRBJ2-2; 7 bases align to TRBD1. The V gene's germline CDR1 is SGHTS and CDR2 YDEGEE. The junction had 5 bases not matched to a gene; V was cut back by 4 bases and J by 8 bases. This CDR3 spans 13 amino acids. The CDR3 region is CASSTDRDGELFF. CDR3 DNA sequence: TGTGCCAGCAGCACAGACAGGGATGGGGAGCTGTTTTTT. Supplemented by reference TRBV5-8 and TRBJ2-2, the full variable domain reads EAGVTQSPTHLIKTRGQQATLRCSPISGHTSVYWYQQALGLGLQFLLWYDEGEERNRGNFPPRFSGRQFPNYSSELNVNALELEDSALYLCASSTDRDGELFFGEGSRLTVL.

The chain recombines TRBV4-3 with TRBJ1-4, with TRBD1 matching 10 bases. Germline trimming cut 1 base from V and 6 bases from J; bases unmatched to any gene: 2. The CDR3 consists of 15 residues. Germline V lookup: CDR1 LGHNA, CDR2 YSLEER. CDR3 loop: CASSQGGTGDEKLFF. The DNA for the CDR3 is TGCGCCAGCAGCCAAGGGGGGACAGGGGATGAAAAACTGTTTTTT.

The rearrangement links TRBV30 to TRBJ1-2; possible D gene TRBD1, 6 bases. Germline CDR1 reads GTSNPN; CDR2 reads SVGIG (reference sequence). The length of the CDR3 is 14 residues. The V end was cut by 0 bases, the J end by 7 bases, with 15 bases between. This chain's CDR3 is CAWSVNGGVGGYTF. The CDR3 region has the DNA TGTGCCTGGAGTGTCAACGGGGGCGTCGGTGGCTACACCTTC. Using reference TRBV30 and TRBJ1-2 for the parts outside the CDR3, the full variable domain is SQTIHQWPATLVQPVGSPLSLECTVEGTSNPNLYWYRQAAGRGLQLLFYSVGIGQISSEVPQNLSASRPQDRQFILSSKKLLLSDSGFYLCAWSVNGGVGGYTFGSGTRLTVV.

The chain is built from TRBV12-5 and TRBJ2-1; TRBD2 matches 7 bases. This CDR3 is 12 amino acids long. Trimming at V came to 4 bases and at J to 9 bases, leaving 3 bases not matched to a gene. Germline values: CDR1 LGHNT, CDR2 FRNRAP. The CDR3 region has the DNA TGTGCTAGTGGTTCCTGGGGGGGTGAGCAGTTCTTC. It encodes CASGSWGGEQFF.

The rearrangement links TRBV28 to TRBJ1-5, with D perhaps TRBD1 (5 bases). Germline-derived CDR1 and CDR2 are MDHEN and SYDVKM. The CDR3 has 13 amino acids. Trimming pared 7 bases from V and 5 bases from J, leaving 12 bases between. The CDR3, as DNA: TGTGCCAGCAACTTCGGCAGGGATCAGCCCCAGCATTTT. Translated, it gives CASNFGRDQPQHF.

In this sample, this clone turned up a few times. This chain links TRBV11-3 with TRBJ2-7; perhaps TRBD1 as D (5 bases). The CDR3 length is 13 residues. Trimming took off 2 bases at V and 1 base at J, with 6 bases between the two ends. CDR1 is SGHNT and CDR2 is YENEEA in the germline V gene. The CDR3 DNA follows: TGTGCCAGCAGCTTAAGGGGATCCTACGAGCAGTACGTC. This codes for CASSLRGSYEQYV.

This clone came up a few times. This chain joins TRBV5-1 and TRBJ2-7; 9 nucleotides match TRBD1. Germline V lookup: CDR1 SGHRS, CDR2 YFSETQ. V lost 4 bases, J lost 2 bases, and 7 bases stayed unmatched. CDR3 size: 15 residues. CDR3 in DNA: TGCGCCAGCAGCCCCGGACAGGGGAGTCCCTACGAGCAGTACTTC. Translated: CASSPGQGSPYEQYF.

The chain recombines TRBV14 with TRBJ2-6; D might be TRBD2 (6 bases). The CDR3 covers 15 residues. CDR1 and CDR2 (germline): SGHDN, FVKESK. V lost 4 bases to trimming and J lost 2 bases, with 9 bases between them. DNA of the CDR3: TGTGCCAGCAGCCGGGGGGACGCTGGGGCCAACGTCCTGACTTTC. The encoded protein is CASSRGDAGANVLTF.

The sample holds a few counts of this clone. V and J are TRBV7-9 and TRBJ2-3, with D possibly TRBD2 on 5 matching bases. With 7 bases removed from V and 6 bases from J, the gap between germline ends came to 11 bases. Germline-derived CDR1 and CDR2 are SEHNR and FQNEAQ (reference sequence). The CDR3 is 12 amino acids. CDR3 bases: TGTGCCAGCATCCCGGGAAAGGATACGCAGTATTTT. Encoded protein: CASIPGKDTQYF.

As to this clone: The germline gene is not matched at one end of the junction; a read error may be the cause. CDR3 amino acids: CASSLFSRNYNEQLF. The CDR3, as DNA: TGTGCCAGCAGTTTATTTAGTCGAAACTACAATGAGCAGCTCTTC. This chain joins TRBV27 and TRBJ2-1; D not resolved. The CDR3 is 15 amino acids. In germline, CDR1 is MNHEY, CDR2 SMNVEV (reference sequence).

This clone was seen only a few times. This chain links TRBV7-2 with TRBJ1-1, with D perhaps TRBD1 (6 bases). V was cut by 8 bases and J by 5 bases, with 15 bases left in between. The length of the CDR3 is 13 residues. Germline V CDR1 and CDR2: SGHTA, FQGNSA. The CDR3 is CASRDQGRTEAFF. The DNA of the CDR3 is TGTGCCAGCCGAGACCAGGGGAGGACTGAAGCTTTCTTT.

This chain connects TRBV19 to TRBJ1-2; D unresolved. The CDR3 is 13 amino acids. Germline CDR1 and CDR2: LNHDA and SQIVND (reference sequence). V was clipped by 6 bases and J by 2 bases, with 10 bases between them. The CDR3 region has the DNA TGTGCCAGTAGCCCCATGGGGAACTATGGCTACACCTTC. Its protein is CASSPMGNYGYTF.

The chain employs TRBV7-8 and TRBJ1-2; 8 bases match TRBD1. The CDR3 loop spans 16 amino acids. V dropped 1 base and J dropped 8; count of bases not matched to a gene: 12. Germline assignment: CDR1 SGHVS and CDR2 FQNEAQ. CDR3 nucleotides: TGTGCCAGCAGCTTAGACCGAGGGACAGGCGTAAAAGGCTACACCTTC. It is translated as CASSLDRGTGVKGYTF.

This clone was recorded a few times. The CDR3 DNA sequence: TGTGCCAGTAGTTCTCAACAGGGTTACGAGCAGTACTTC. This codes for CASSSQQGYEQYF. The chain has TRBV19 and TRBJ2-7, with TRBD1 as a possible D gene (6 bases). CDR1 LNHDA and CDR2 SQIVND come from the germline V gene (reference sequence). V was cut by 5 bases and J by 4 bases, with 12 bases left in between. This CDR3 is built from 13 residues.

The rearrangement joins TRBV18 to TRBJ2-1, with a weak D call TRBD2 (7 bases). V lost 2 bases to trimming and J lost 7 bases, with 18 bases between them. Germline V gene data show CDR1 as KGHSH and CDR2 as LQKENI. CDR3 length: 16 residues. CDR3 protein: CASSPARGATVNEQFF. The CDR3 region has the DNA TGTGCCAGCTCACCAGCTCGGGGGGCGACGGTTAATGAGCAGTTCTTC.